The rows below give T cell receptor beta chains drawn from one sample of a study of post-analysis software for immune sequencing data. TCRdb passed the PCR reads through MiXCR, listing each CDR3 protein once. The sample consists of more than 500,000 distinct CDR3 sequences, less than 40% of them appearing once. The sample comprised blood. These receptors were obtained from a girl aged 2-17 years with multiple sclerosis. CDR3s include the opening cysteine and the closing phenylalanine or tryptophan. Each record gives: V gene, J gene, D gene, clone size, CDR3 DNA, CDR3 protein. The D gene is left open where the match is weak. Clone size, where shown, is once, few, many, or a class for clones that have expanded.

>TRBV19|TRBJ1-5|-|-
TGTGCCAGTAGGGGGGGGTATCAGCCCCAGCATTTT
CASRGGYQPQHF
>TRBV6-6|TRBJ2-1|TRBD2|-
TGTGCCAGCAGGAACTTGGCGGCGGGGGGGAGATACAATGAGCAGTTCTTC
CASRNLAAGGRYNEQFF
>TRBV4-1|TRBJ1-2|-|few
TGCGCCAGCAGCCAAGTCGCAGCCCCTAACTATGGCTACACCTTC
CASSQVAAPNYGYTF
>TRBV12-3/TRBV12-4|TRBJ2-3|TRBD2|few
TGTGCCAGCAGTTTGGTGGTGGCAGCGGGGAAGGAGTATTTT
CASSLVVAAGKEYF
>TRBV5-1|TRBJ1-1|TRBD1|few
TGCGCCAGCAGCCCCCCGGGACAGGGTTTTAGTGGAGCTTTCTTT
CASSPPGQGFSGAFF
>TRBV9|TRBJ2-3|-|few
TGTGCCAGCAGCCCGGACGGGGGAGGTCCAGATACGCAGTATTTT
CASSPDGGGPDTQYF
>TRBV2|TRBJ2-5|-|-
TGTGCCAGCAGTGAACCTCGGCGAGGCGCGACCCAGTACTTC
CASSEPRRGATQYF
>TRBV5-1|TRBJ2-3|-|many
TGTGCCAGCAGTTCGACTAGTACAGATACGCAGTATTTT
CASSSTSTDTQYF
>TRBV5-1|TRBJ1-1|-|-
TGCGCCAGCGGGGTGGGGAGCGGAGGTGCGGACACTGAAGCTTTCTTT
CASGVGSGGADTEAFF
>TRBV5-1|TRBJ1-1|-|few
TGCGCCAGCCGAGGGGACACTGAAGCTTTCTTT
CASRGDTEAFF
>TRBV20-1|TRBJ2-3|TRBD2|-
TGCAGTGCTAGGAGTCGGGAGGGGGTAAACACAGATACGCAGTATTTT
CSARSREGVNTDTQYF
>TRBV5-1|TRBJ1-1|-|-
TGCGCCAGCTCGGACCACACTGAAGCTTTCTTT
CASSDHTEAFF
>TRBV20-1|TRBJ2-5|TRBD2|few
TGCAGTGCTACACCCGGGACTAGCGGGGGAAGGAAGGGAGAGACCCAGTACTTC
CSATPGTSGGRKGETQYF
>TRBV5-1|TRBJ1-6|-|-
TGCGCCAGCAGCTTGGACAGGCGGGGAAATTCACCCCTCCACTTT
CASSLDRRGNSPLHF
>TRBV6-5|TRBJ2-1|TRBD1|-
TGTGCCAGCAGGTCCGGGACAGGGGCTTACAATGAGCAGTTCTTC
CASRSGTGAYNEQFF
>TRBV7-2|TRBJ2-7|-|-
TGTGCCAGCAGACTACAGGGACGTCACGAGCAGTACTTC
CASRLQGRHEQYF